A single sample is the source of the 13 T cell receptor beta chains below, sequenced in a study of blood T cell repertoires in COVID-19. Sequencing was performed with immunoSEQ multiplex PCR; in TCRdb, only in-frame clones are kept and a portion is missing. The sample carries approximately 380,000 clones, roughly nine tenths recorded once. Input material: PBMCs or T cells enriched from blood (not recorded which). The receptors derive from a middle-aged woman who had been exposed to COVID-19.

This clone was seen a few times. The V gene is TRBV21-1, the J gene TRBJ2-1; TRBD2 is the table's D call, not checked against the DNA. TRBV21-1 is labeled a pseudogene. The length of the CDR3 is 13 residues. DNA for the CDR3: TGTGCCAGCAGCCCCCACGGGGAGCCTGAGCAGTTCTTC. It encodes CASSPHGEPEQFF.

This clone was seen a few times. This CDR3 reads CASSATSGGADTQYF. Written as DNA, the CDR3 is TGCGCCAGCAGCGCCACTAGCGGGGGGGCAGATACGCAGTATTTT. The rearrangement links TRBV5-1 to TRBJ2-3, with 13 bases that match TRBD2. V lost 4 bases to trimming and J lost 4 bases; unmatched junction nucleotides: 3. CDR3 length equals 15 residues. CDR1 SGHRS and CDR2 YFSETQ come from the germline V gene.

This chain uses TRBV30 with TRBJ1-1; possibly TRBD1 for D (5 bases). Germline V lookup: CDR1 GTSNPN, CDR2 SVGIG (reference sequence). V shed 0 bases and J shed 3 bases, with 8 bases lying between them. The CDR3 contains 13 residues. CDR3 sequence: CAWSVGAYTEAFF. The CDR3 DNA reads TGTGCCTGGAGTGTAGGGGCCTACACTGAAGCTTTCTTT.

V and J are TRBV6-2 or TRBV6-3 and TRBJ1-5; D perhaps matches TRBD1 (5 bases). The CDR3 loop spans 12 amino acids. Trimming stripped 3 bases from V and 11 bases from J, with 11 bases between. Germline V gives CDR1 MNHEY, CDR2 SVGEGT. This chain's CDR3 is CASSYGASSQHF. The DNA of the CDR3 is TGTGCCAGCAGTTATGGGGCTAGTTCCCAGCATTTT.

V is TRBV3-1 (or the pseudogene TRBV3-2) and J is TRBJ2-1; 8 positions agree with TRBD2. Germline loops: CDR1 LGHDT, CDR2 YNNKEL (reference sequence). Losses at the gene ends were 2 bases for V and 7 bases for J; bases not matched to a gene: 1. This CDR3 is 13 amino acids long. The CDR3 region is CASSQIAGNEQFF. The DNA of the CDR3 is TGTGCCAGCAGCCAAATAGCGGGAAATGAGCAGTTCTTC.

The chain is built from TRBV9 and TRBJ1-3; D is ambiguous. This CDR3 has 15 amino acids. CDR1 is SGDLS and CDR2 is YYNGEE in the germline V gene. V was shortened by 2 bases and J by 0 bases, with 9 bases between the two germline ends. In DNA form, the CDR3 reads TGTGCCAGCAGCGTCCAGTGGTCCTCTGGAAACACCATATATTTT. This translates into CASSVQWSSGNTIYF.

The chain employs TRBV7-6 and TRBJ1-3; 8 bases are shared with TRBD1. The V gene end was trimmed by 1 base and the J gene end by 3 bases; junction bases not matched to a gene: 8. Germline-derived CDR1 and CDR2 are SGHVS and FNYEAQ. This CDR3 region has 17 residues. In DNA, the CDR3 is TGTGCCAGCAGCTTAGGGCCCCAGGGGGCAAATGGAAACACCATATATTTT. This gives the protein CASSLGPQGANGNTIYF.

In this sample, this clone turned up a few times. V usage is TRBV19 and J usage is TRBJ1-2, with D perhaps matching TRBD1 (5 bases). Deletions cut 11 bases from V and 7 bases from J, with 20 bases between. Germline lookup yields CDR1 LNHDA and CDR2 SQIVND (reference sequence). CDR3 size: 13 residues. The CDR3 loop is CAAHPRGTGGYTF. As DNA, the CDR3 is TGTGCCGCCCACCCTAGGGGTACAGGTGGCTACACCTTC.

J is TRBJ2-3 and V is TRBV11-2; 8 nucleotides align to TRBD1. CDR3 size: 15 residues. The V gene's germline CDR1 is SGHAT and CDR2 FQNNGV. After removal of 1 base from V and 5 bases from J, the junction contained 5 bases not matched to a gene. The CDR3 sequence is CASSLGRTGGDTQYF. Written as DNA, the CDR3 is TGTGCCAGCAGCTTAGGCCGAACAGGGGGAGATACGCAGTATTTT.

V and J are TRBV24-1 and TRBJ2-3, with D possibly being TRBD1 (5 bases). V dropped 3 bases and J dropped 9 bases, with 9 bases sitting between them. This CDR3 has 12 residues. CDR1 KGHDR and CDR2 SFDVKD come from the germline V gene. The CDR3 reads CATSDGARTQYF. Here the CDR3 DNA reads TGTGCCACCAGTGATGGGGCCCGGACGCAGTATTTT.

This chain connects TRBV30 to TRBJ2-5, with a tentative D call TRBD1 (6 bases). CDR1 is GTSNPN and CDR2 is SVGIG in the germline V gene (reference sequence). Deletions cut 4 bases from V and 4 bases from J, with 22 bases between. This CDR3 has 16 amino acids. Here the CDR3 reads CAWTRLGQRWPETQYF. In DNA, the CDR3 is TGTGCCTGGACTAGACTCGGACAGAGATGGCCAGAGACCCAGTACTTC.

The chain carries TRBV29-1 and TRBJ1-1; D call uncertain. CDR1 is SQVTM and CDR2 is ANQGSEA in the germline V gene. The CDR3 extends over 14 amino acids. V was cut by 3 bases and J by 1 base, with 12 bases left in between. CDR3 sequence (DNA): TGCAGCGTTGATCCCGGGGATGAGAACACTGAAGCTTTCTTT. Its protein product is CSVDPGDENTEAFF.

CDR3 sequence: CASSLVGTENYGYTF. The CDR3 DNA sequence: TGTGCCAGCAGCTTAGTGGGGACAGAGAACTATGGCTACACCTTC. The gene calls are TRBV7-9 and TRBJ1-2, with TRBD1 matching over 7 bases. There are 15 residues in the CDR3. V dropped 1 base and J dropped 2; count of bases not matched to a gene: 4. The germline gives CDR1 SEHNR, CDR2 FQNEAQ (reference sequence).